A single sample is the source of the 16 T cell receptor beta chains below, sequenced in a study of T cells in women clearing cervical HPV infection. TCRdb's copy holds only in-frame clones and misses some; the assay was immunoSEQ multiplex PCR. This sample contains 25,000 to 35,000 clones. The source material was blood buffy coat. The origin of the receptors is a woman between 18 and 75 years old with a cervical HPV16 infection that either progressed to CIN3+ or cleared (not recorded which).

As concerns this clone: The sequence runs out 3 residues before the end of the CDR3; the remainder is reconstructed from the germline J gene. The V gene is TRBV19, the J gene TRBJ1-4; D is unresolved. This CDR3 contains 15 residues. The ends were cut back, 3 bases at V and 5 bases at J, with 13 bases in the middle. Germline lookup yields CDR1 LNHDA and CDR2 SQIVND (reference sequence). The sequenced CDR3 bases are TGTGCCAGTAGTATTGGTGGCAGAAGAAATGAAAAA. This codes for CASSIGGRRNEK. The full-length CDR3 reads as CASSIGGRRNEKLFF. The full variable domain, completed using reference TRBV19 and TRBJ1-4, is DGGITQSPKYLFRKEGQNVTLSCEQNLNHDAMYWYRQDPGQGLRLIYYSQIVNDFQKGDIAEGYSVSREKKESFPLTVTSAQKNPTAFYLCASSIGGRRNEKLFFGSGTQLSVL.

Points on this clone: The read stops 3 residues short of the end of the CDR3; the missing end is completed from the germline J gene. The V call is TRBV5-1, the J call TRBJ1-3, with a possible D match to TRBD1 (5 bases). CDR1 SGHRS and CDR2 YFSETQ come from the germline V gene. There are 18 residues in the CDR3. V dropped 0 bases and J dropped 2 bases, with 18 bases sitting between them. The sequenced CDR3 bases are TGCGCCAGCAGCTTGGCGTCCGGGGGGAGCGGGGCTGGAAACACC. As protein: CASSLASGGSGAGNT. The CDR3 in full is CASSLASGGSGAGNTIYF.

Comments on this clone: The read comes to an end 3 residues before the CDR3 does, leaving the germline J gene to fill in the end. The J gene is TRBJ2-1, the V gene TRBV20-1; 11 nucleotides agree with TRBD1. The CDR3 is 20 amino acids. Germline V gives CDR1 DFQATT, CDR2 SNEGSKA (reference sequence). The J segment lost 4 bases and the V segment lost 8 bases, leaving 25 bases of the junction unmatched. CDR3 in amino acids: CSTEFLPGQGDLGEYNEQFF. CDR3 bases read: TGCAGTACAGAATTCCTTCCGGGACAGGGGGACCTGGGGGAGTACAATGAG.

The CDR3 bases that were read are TGTGCCAGCAGCTTAAAGGTGGGGGGAGGC. Its translation is CASSLKVGGG. The entire CDR3 protein is CASSLKVGGGYTF. The chain is built from TRBV7-3 and TRBJ1-2, with TRBD1 as a possible D gene (5 bases). The read ends 3 residues shy of where the CDR3 ends; the end is completed using the germline J gene. Germline V gene sequence: CDR1 SGHTA, CDR2 FQGTGA. The CDR3 is 13 amino acids.

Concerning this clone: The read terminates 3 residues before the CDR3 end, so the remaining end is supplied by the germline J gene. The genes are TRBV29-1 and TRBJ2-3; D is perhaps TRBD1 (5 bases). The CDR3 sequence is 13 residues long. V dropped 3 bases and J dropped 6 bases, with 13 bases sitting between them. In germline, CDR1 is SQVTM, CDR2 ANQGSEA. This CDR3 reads CSVDPVGRDTQYF. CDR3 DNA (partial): TGCAGCGTTGACCCGGTGGGGCGTGATACG.

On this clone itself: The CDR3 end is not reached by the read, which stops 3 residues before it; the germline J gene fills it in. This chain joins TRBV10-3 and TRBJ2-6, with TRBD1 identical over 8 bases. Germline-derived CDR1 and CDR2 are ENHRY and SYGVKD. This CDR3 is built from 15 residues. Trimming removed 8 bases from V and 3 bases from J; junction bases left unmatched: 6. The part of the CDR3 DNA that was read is TGTGCCATCGGGCAGGGGGCCAGTGGGGCCAACGTC. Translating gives CAIGQGASGANV. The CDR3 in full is CAIGQGASGANVLTF.

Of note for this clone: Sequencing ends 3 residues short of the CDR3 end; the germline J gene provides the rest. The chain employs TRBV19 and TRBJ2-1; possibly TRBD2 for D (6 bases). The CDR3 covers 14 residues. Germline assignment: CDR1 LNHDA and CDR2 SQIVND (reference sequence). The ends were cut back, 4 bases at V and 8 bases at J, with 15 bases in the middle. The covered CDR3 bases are TGTGCCAGTAGTACCATAAGCGGGTCGGATGAG. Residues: CASSTISGSDE. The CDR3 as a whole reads CASSTISGSDEQFF.

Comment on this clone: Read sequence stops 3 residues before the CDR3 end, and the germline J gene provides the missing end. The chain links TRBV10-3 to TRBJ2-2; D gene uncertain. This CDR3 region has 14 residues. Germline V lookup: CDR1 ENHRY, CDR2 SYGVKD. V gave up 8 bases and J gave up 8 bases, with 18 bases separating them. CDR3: CAIEEAPRRGELFF. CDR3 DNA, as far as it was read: TGTGCCATCGAAGAGGCCCCCCGGCGGGGGGAG.

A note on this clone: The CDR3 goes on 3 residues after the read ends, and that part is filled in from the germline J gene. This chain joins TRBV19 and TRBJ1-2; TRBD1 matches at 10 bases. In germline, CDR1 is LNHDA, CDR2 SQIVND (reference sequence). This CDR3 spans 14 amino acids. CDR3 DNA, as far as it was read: TGTGCCAGTAGTTCTGACAGGGGGCCGAACGAC. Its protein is CASSSDRGPND. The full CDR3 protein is CASSSDRGPNDYTF.

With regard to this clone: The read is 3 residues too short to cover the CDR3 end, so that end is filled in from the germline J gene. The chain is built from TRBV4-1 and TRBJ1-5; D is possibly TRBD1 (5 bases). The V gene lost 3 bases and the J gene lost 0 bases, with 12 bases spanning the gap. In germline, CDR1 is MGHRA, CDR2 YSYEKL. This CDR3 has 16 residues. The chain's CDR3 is CASSQETAFSNQPQHF. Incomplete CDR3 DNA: TGCGCCAGCAGCCAGGAGACAGCCTTTAGCAATCAGCCC.

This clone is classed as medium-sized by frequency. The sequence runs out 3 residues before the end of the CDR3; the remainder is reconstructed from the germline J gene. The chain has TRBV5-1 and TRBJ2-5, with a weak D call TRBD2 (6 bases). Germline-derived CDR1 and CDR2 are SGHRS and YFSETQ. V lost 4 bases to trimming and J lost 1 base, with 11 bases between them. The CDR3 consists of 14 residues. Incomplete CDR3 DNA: TGCGCCAGCAGCCCGGCGGGACTCCAAGAGACC. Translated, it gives CASSPAGLQET. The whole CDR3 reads CASSPAGLQETQYF.

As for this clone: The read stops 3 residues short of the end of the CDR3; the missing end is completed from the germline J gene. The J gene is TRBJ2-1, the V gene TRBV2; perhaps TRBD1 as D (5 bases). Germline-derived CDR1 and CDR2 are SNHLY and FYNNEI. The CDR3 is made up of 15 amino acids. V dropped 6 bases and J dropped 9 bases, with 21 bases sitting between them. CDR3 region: CASREPTMVRGEQFF. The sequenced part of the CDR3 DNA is TGTGCCAGCAGGGAACCCACTATGGTTAGGGGTGAG.

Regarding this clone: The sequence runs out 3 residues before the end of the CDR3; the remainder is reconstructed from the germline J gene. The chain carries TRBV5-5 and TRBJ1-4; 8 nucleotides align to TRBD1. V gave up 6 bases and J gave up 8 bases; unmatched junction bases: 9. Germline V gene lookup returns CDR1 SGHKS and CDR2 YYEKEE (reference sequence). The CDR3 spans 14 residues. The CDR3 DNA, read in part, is TGTGCCAGCAAACTCAGGGGGCGCGGGGAAAAA. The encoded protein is CASKLRGRGEK. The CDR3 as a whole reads CASKLRGRGEKLFF. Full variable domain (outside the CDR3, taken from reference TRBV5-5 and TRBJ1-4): DAGVTQSPTHLIKTRGQQVTLRCSPISGHKSVSWYQQVLGQGPQFIFQYYEKEERGRGNFPDRFSARQFPNYSSELNVNALLLGDSALYLCASKLRGRGEKLFFGSGTQLSVL.

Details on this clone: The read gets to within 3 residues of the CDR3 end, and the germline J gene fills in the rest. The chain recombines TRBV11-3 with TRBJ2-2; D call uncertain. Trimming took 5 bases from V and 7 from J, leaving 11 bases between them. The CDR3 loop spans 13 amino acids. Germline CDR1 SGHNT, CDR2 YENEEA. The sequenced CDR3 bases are TGTGCCAGCAGCATATCGGTCGGCGGGGAG. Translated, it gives CASSISVGGE. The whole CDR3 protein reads CASSISVGGELFF.

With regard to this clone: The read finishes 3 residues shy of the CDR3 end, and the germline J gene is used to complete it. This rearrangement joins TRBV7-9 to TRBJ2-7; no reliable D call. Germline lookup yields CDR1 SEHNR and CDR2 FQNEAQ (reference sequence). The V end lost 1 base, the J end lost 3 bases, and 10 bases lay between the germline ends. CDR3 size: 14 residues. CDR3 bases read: TGTGCCAGCAGCTTAGATCGTTATGTCTACGAG. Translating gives CASSLDRYVYE. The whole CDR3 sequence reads CASSLDRYVYEQYF.

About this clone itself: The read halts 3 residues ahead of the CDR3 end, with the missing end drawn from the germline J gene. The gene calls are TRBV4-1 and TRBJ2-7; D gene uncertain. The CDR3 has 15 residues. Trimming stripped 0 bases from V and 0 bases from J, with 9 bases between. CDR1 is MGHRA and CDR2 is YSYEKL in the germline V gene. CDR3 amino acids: CASSQDSDNSYEQYF. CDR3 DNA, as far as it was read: TGCGCCAGCAGCCAAGATTCAGACAACTCCTACGAG.